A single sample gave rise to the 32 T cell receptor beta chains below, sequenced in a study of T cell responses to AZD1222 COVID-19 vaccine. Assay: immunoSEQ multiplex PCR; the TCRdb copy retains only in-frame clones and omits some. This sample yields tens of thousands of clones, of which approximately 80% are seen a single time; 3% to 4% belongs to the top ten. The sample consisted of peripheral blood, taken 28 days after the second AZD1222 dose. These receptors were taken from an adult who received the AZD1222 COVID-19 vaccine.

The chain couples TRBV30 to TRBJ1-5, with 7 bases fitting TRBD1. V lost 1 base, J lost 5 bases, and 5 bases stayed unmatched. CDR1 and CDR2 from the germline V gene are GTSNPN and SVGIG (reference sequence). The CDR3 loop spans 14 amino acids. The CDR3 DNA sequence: TGTGCCTGGAGTGCCACAGGGGTCCATCAGCCCCAGCATTTT. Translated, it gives CAWSATGVHQPQHF.

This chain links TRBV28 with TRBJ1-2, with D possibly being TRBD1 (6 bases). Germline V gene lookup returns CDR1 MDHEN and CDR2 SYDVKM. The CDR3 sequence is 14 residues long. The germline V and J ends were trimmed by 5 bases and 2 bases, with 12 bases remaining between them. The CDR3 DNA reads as TGTGCCAGCAGTCCACCGGGACAAAACTATGGCTACACCTTC. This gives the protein CASSPPGQNYGYTF.

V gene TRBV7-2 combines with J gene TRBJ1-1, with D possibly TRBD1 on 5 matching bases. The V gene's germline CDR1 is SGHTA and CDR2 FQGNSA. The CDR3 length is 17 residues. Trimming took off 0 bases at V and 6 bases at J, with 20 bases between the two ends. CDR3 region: CASSLALGVGRGAEAFF. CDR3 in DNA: TGTGCCAGCAGCTTAGCGCTGGGGGTGGGCCGGGGGGCTGAAGCTTTCTTT. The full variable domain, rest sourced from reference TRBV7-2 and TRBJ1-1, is GAGVSQSPSNKVTEKGKDVELRCDPISGHTALYWYRQSLGQGLEFLIYFQGNSAPDKSGLPSDRFSAERTGGSVSTLTIQRTQQEDSAVYLCASSLALGVGRGAEAFFGQGTRLTVV.

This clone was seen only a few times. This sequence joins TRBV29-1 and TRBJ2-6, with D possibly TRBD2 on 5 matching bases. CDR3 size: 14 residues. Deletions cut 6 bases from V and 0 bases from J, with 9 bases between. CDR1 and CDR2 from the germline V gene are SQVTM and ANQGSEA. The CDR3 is CSVLGDSGANVLTF. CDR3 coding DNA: TGCAGCGTCCTCGGGGACTCTGGGGCCAACGTCCTGACTTTC.

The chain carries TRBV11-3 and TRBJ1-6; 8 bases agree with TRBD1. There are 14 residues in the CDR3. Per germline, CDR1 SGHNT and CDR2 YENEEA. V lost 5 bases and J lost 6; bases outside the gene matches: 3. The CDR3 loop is CASSQGAVNSPLHF. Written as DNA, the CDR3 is TGTGCCAGCAGCCAGGGGGCGGTTAATTCACCCCTCCACTTT.

CDR3 loop: CASSQHLTSGGSNEQFF. The DNA for the CDR3 is TGTGCCAGCAGCCAACACCTCACTAGCGGGGGGAGCAATGAGCAGTTCTTC. The chain has TRBV3-1 (or the pseudogene TRBV3-2) and TRBJ2-1; 12 bases fit TRBD2. This CDR3 comprises 17 residues. V trimming: 2 bases; J trimming: 6 bases; junction bases outside the gene matches: 8. Germline lookup yields CDR1 LGHDT and CDR2 YNNKEL (reference sequence).

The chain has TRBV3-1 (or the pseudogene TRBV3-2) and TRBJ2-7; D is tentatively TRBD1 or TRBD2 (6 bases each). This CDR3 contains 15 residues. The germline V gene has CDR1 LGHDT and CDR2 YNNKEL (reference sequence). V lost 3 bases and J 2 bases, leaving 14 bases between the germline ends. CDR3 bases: TGTGCCAGCAGCCAGGGGGCGGGGCCGACCTACGAGCAGTACTTC. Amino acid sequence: CASSQGAGPTYEQYF.

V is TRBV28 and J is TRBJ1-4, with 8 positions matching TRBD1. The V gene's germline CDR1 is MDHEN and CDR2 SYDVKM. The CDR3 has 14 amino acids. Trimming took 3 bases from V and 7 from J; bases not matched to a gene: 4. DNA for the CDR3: TGTGCCAGCAGTTTGGGACAGGCCTTTGAAAAACTGTTTTTT. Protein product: CASSLGQAFEKLFF.

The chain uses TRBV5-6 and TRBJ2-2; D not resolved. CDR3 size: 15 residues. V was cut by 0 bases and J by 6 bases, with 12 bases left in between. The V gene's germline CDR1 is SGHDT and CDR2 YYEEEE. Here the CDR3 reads CASSLVGAGAGELFF. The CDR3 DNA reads TGTGCCAGCAGCTTGGTGGGCGCTGGGGCCGGGGAGCTGTTTTTT.

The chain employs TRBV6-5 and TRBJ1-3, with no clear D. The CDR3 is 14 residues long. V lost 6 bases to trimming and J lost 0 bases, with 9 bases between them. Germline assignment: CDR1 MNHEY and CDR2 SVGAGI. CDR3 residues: CASRPEGSGNTIYF. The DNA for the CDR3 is TGTGCCAGCAGACCCGAAGGCTCTGGAAACACCATATATTTT.

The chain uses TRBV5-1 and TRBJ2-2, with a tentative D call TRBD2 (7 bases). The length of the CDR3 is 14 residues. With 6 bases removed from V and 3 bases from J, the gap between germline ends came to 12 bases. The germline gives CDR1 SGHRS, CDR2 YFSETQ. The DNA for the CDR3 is TGCGCCAGCAACTTAGGGGGGGACACCGGGGAGCTGTTTTTT. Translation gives CASNLGGDTGELFF.

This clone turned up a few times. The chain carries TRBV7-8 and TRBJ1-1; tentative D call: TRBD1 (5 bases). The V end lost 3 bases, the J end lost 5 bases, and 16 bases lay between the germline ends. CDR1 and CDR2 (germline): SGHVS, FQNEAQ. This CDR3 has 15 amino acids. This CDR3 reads CASSLMGDVVTEAFF. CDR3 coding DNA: TGTGCCAGCAGCTTGATGGGGGATGTTGTAACTGAAGCTTTCTTT.

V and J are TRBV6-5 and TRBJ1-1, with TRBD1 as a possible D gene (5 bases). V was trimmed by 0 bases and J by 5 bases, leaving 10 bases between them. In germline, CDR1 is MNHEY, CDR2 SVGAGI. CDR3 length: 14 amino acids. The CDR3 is CASSYSPGETEAFF. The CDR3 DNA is TGTGCCAGCAGTTACTCTCCGGGGGAGACTGAAGCTTTCTTT.

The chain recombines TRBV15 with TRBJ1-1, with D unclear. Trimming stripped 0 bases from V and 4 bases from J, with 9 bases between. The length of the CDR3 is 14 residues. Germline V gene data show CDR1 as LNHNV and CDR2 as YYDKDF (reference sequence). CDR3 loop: CATSRDVGVTEAFF. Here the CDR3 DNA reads TGTGCCACCAGCAGAGATGTCGGGGTCACTGAAGCTTTCTTT.

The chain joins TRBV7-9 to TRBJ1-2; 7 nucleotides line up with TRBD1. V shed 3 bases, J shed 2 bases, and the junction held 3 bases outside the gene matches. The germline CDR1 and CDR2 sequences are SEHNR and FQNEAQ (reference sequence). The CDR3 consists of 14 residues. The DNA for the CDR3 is TGTGCCAGCAGCTTGAAGGGACAGAACTATGGCTACACCTTC. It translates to CASSLKGQNYGYTF.

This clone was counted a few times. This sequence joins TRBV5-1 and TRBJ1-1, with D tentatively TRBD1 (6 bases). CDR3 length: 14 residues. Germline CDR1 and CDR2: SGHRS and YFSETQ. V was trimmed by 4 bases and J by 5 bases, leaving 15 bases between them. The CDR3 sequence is CASSRGGQKTEAFF. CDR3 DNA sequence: TGCGCCAGCAGCCGAGGGGGACAAAAGACTGAAGCTTTCTTT.

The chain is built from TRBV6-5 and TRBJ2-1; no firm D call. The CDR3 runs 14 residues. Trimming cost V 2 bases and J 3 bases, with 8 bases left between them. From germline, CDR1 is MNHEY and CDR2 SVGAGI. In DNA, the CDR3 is TGTGCCAGCAGTTACCCTGGCAGCTACAATGAGCAGTTCTTC. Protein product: CASSYPGSYNEQFF.

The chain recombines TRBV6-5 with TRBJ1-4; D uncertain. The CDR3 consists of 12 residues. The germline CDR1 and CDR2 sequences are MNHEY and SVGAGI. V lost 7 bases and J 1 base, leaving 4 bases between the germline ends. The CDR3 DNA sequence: TGTGCCAGCATGGGAACTAATGAAAAACTGTTTTTT. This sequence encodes CASMGTNEKLFF.

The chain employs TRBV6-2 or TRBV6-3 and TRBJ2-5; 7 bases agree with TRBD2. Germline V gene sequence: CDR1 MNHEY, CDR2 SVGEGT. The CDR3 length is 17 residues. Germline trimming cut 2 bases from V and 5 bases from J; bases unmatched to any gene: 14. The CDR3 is CASSYGSLGGSMETQYF. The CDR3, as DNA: TGTGCCAGCAGTTACGGTAGCTTGGGGGGGAGTATGGAGACCCAGTACTTC.

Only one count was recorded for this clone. In nucleotides, the CDR3 is TGTGCCACTGCCGGAGGACCCACCCGTGGTACGCAGTATTTT. Translation gives CATAGGPTRGTQYF. J is TRBJ2-3 and V is TRBV2; maybe TRBD2 (5 bases). Germline V gene lookup returns CDR1 SNHLY and CDR2 FYNNEI. The CDR3 is 14 residues long. V was pared by 10 bases and J by 8 bases, with 22 bases between.

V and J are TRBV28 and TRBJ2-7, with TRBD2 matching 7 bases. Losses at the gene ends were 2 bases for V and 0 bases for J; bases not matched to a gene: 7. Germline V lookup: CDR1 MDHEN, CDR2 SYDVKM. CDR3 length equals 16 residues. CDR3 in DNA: TGTGCCAGCAGTTTACGGAGCGGGGCCCTCTCCTACGAGCAGTACTTC. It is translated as CASSLRSGALSYEQYF.

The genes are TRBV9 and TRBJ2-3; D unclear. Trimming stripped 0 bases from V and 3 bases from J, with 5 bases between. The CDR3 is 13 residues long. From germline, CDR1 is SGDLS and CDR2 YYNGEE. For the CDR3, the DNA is TGTGCCAGCAGCGTAGATCGAACAGATACGCAGTATTTT. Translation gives CASSVDRTDTQYF.

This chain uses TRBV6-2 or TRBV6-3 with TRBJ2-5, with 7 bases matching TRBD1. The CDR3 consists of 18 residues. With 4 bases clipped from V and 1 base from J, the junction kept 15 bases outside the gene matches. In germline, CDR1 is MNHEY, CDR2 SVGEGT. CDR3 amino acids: CASSWNPPTGLIQETQYF. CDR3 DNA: TGTGCCAGCAGTTGGAACCCACCGACAGGGTTAATCCAAGAGACCCAGTACTTC.

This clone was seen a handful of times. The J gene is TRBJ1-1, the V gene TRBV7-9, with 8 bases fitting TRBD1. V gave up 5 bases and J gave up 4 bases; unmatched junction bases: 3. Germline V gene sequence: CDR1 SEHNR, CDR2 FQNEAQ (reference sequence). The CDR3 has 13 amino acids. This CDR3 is CASSHGQGTEAFF. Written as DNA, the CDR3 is TGTGCCAGCAGCCACGGACAGGGCACTGAAGCTTTCTTT.

In nucleotides, the CDR3 is TGTGCCAGCAGTTACTCGACAGGGTCACCCACCGGGGAGCTGTTTTTT. It codes for CASSYSTGSPTGELFF. This chain uses TRBV6-5 with TRBJ2-2, with 7 bases that match TRBD1. Germline lookup yields CDR1 MNHEY and CDR2 SVGAGI. The CDR3 is 16 amino acids. V lost 0 bases, J lost 4 bases, and 5 bases stayed unmatched.

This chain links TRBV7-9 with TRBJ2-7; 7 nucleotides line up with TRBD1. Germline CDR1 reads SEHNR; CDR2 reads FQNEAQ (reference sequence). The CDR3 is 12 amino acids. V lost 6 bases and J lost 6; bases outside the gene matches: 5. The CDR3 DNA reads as TGTGCCAGCAGTGAGGGGGCGGGCGAGCAGTACTTC. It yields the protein CASSEGAGEQYF.

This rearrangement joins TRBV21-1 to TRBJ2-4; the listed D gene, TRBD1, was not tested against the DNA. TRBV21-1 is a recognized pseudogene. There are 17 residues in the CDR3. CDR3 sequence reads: CASSTGGGQGAQNIQYF. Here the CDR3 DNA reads TGTGCCAGCAGCACCGGCGGTGGCCAGGGGGCGCAAAACATTCAGTACTTC.

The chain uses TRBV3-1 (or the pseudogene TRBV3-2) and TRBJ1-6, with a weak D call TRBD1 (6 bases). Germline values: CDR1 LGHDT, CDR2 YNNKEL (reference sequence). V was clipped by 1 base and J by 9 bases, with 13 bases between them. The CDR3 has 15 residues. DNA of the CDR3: TGTGCCAGCAGCCAAGGGCAGGGGAGGAGTTCACCCCTCCACTTT. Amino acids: CASSQGQGRSSPLHF.

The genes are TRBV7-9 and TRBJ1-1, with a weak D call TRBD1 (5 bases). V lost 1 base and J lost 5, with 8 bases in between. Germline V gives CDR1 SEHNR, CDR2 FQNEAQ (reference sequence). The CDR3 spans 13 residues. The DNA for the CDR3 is TGTGCCAGCAGCTTAGAGCGGGGGACTGAAGCTTTCTTT. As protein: CASSLERGTEAFF.

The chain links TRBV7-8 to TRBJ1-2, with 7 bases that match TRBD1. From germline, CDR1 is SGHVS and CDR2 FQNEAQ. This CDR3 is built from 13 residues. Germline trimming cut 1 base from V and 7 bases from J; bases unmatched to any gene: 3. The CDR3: CASSLGQGGGYTF. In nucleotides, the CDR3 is TGTGCCAGCAGCTTAGGACAGGGCGGTGGCTACACCTTC.

The CDR3 coding sequence is TGTGCCAGTAGCAGGGGATCTCAAGAGACCCAGTACTTC. Its translation: CASSRGSQETQYF. The chain uses TRBV19 and TRBJ2-5, with D possibly matching TRBD1 (6 bases). Germline CDR1 LNHDA, CDR2 SQIVND (reference sequence). The V and J ends lost 6 bases and 2 bases respectively, with 10 bases between them. This CDR3 is built from 13 residues. The full variable domain, with the rest looked up from reference TRBV19 and TRBJ2-5, is DGGITQSPKYLFRKEGQNVTLSCEQNLNHDAMYWYRQDPGQGLRLIYYSQIVNDFQKGDIAEGYSVSREKKESFPLTVTSAQKNPTAFYLCASSRGSQETQYFGPGTRLLVL.

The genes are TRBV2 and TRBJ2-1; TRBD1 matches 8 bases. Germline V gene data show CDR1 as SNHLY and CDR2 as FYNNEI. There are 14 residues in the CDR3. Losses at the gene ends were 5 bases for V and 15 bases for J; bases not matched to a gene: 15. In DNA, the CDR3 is TGTGCCAGCAGTTCAGACAGGGGTCCTCCGCGGCGGTTCTTC. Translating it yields CASSSDRGPPRRFF. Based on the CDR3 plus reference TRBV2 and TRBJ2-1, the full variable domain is EPEVTQTPSHQVTQMGQEVILRCVPISNHLYFYWYRQILGQKVEFLVSFYNNEISEKSEIFDDQFSVERPDGSNFTLKIRSTKLEDSAMYFCASSSDRGPPRRFFGPGTRLTVL.